These 32 T cell receptor beta chains came from one sample sequenced in a study of blood T cell repertoires in COVID-19 (dated by TCRdb to the early 2020s). The library was obtained by the immunoSEQ multiplex PCR assay. TCRdb holds this immuneACCESS table with in-frame rearrangements only. Some clones are missing; in checked studies, unresolved V genes explain under half, and the rest has no known cause. This sample lists more than 200,000 clones; 70% to 90% were detected once. The ten largest clones take up almost 2% of the sample. Sequencing used peripheral blood. All receptors derive from a man aged 25 to 40 with active or convalescent COVID-19.

The chain combines TRBV18 with TRBJ2-7; 8 bases map to TRBD1. From germline, CDR1 is KGHSH and CDR2 LQKENI. The V gene end was trimmed by 5 bases and the J gene end by 3 bases; junction bases not matched to a gene: 6. CDR3 length: 14 amino acids. The DNA for the CDR3 is TGTGCCAGCTCAACAGGGACAGGCCTCTACGAGCAGTACTTC. This gives the protein CASSTGTGLYEQYF.

The J gene is TRBJ2-2, the V gene TRBV7-6; no definite D call. The CDR3 is 16 residues long. V lost 1 base to trimming and J lost 1 base, with 10 bases between them. Germline V gene sequence: CDR1 SGHVS, CDR2 FNYEAQ. The CDR3 here is CASSLGRLENTGELFF. The DNA of the CDR3 is TGTGCCAGCAGCTTAGGTCGGCTAGAGAACACCGGGGAGCTGTTTTTT.

The chain uses TRBV18 and TRBJ1-1; D gene unclear. Germline CDR1 reads KGHSH; CDR2 reads LQKENI. The V and J ends lost 1 base and 7 bases respectively, with 10 bases between them. The CDR3 runs to 13 residues. The CDR3 nucleotides are TGTGCCAGCTCACCACAGTGGCAGAATGAAGCTTTCTTT. Its protein product is CASSPQWQNEAFF.

This chain joins TRBV10-3 and TRBJ2-6, with 9 bases matching TRBD1. Trimming removed 4 bases from V and 2 bases from J; junction bases left unmatched: 12. CDR1 and CDR2 from the germline V gene are ENHRY and SYGVKD. This CDR3 is built from 19 residues. This chain's CDR3 is CAISGGQGTASTGANVLTF. CDR3 DNA sequence: TGTGCCATCAGTGGGGGACAGGGAACCGCAAGCACTGGGGCCAACGTCCTGACTTTC.

This chain joins TRBV28 and TRBJ1-1, with a weak D call TRBD1 (6 bases). The V gene's germline CDR1 is MDHEN and CDR2 SYDVKM. Trimming left V 7 bases short and J 1 base short, with 16 bases between. The CDR3 spans 15 residues. The DNA of the CDR3 is TGTGCCAGCATCGGGGTTTCGGACAGGAACACTGAAGCTTTCTTT. Translation gives CASIGVSDRNTEAFF. The entire variable domain, with the rest obtained from reference TRBV28 and TRBJ1-1, is as follows: DVKVTQSSRYLVKRTGEKVFLECVQDMDHENMFWYRQDPGLGLRLIYFSYDVKMKEKGDIPEGYSVSREKKERFSLILESASTNQTSMYLCASIGVSDRNTEAFFGQGTRLTVV.

The chain combines TRBV30 with TRBJ1-4; D may be TRBD1 (5 bases). The CDR3 loop spans 13 amino acids. CDR1 and CDR2 from the germline V gene are GTSNPN and SVGIG (reference sequence). The V end lost 0 bases, the J end lost 5 bases, and 7 bases lay between the germline ends. The CDR3 sequence: CAWSVRGNEKLFF. In nucleotides, the CDR3 is TGTGCCTGGAGTGTACGGGGGAATGAAAAACTGTTTTTT.

This clone was seen only a few times. Germline and junction disagree at one end, which may indicate a read error. The chain couples TRBV6-6 to TRBJ1-5; 7 bases map to TRBD1. The CDR3 covers 16 residues. CDR1 and CDR2 from the germline V gene are MNHNY and SVGAGI (reference sequence). The CDR3 sequence: CASCYDSDRAAQPQHF. CDR3 nucleotides: TGTGCCAGCTGTTATGATAGCGACAGGGCGGCTCAGCCCCAGCATTTT.

The chain recombines TRBV9 with TRBJ1-5, with 10 bases identical to TRBD1. Trimming removed 2 bases from V and 4 bases from J; junction bases left unmatched: 6. This CDR3 has 16 residues. Germline V gene data show CDR1 as SGDLS and CDR2 as YYNGEE. The CDR3 region is CASSVGTGDLNQPQHF. The CDR3 DNA reads TGTGCCAGCAGCGTGGGGACAGGGGACTTGAATCAGCCCCAGCATTTT.

J is TRBJ2-3 and V is TRBV7-9; 10 positions agree with TRBD2. V lost 2 bases and J lost 3; bases outside the gene matches: 5. The length of the CDR3 is 16 residues. Germline CDR1 SEHNR, CDR2 FQNEAQ (reference sequence). This CDR3 is CASSLTSGGATDTQYF. The CDR3 nucleotides read TGTGCCAGCAGCTTAACGAGCGGGGGGGCGACAGATACGCAGTATTTT.

The CDR3 sequence: CASSLIVSNQPQHF. The CDR3 nucleotides are TGCGCCAGCAGCTTAATAGTTAGCAATCAGCCCCAGCATTTT. The chain carries TRBV5-1 and TRBJ1-5; D is undetermined. V dropped 2 bases and J dropped 0 bases, with 6 bases sitting between them. Germline loops: CDR1 SGHRS, CDR2 YFSETQ. The CDR3 is made up of 14 amino acids.

The V gene is TRBV6-5, the J gene TRBJ1-2; perhaps TRBD1 as D (6 bases). The CDR3 is 13 amino acids. Germline assignment: CDR1 MNHEY and CDR2 SVGAGI. With 8 bases removed from V and 2 bases from J, the gap between germline ends came to 12 bases. The CDR3 loop reads CASPAGVNYGYTF. The CDR3 nucleotides read TGTGCCAGCCCGGCAGGGGTAAACTATGGCTACACCTTC.

In the case of this clone: The sample carries other DNA sequences with the same CDR3. This chain joins TRBV6-5 and TRBJ1-5; 10 bases line up with TRBD1. V trimming: 6 bases; J trimming: 4 bases; junction bases outside the gene matches: 3. Germline CDR1 is MNHEY and CDR2 is SVGAGI. The length of the CDR3 is 14 residues. The CDR3 DNA reads as TGTGCCAGCAGAGAGGACAGGGGGAATCAGCCCCAGCATTTT. Translated, it gives CASREDRGNQPQHF.

V is TRBV12-3 or TRBV12-4 and J is TRBJ1-4, with D perhaps matching TRBD1 (6 bases). This CDR3 spans 12 amino acids. V lost 5 bases, J lost 10 bases, and 11 bases lay in between. CDR3 in amino acids: CASSIQGSKLFF. In DNA, the CDR3 is TGTGCCAGCAGTATACAGGGATCAAAACTGTTTTTT.

This clone was seen a handful of times. This chain uses TRBV10-1 with TRBJ1-1; weak D call: TRBD1 (5 bases). CDR1 is WNHNN and CDR2 is SYGVQD in the germline V gene (reference sequence). This CDR3 has 15 residues. V lost 5 bases, J lost 1 base, and 14 bases lay in between. CDR3 DNA: TGCGCCAGCAGTTCCCGGGACGGGGGGAACACTGAAGCTTTCTTT. Translated, it gives CASSSRDGGNTEAFF.

A single count supports this clone. The CDR3 here is CASSFERGGRETQYF. In DNA, the CDR3 is TGTGCCAGCAGTTTTGAGCGGGGGGGCCGGGAGACCCAGTACTTC. This chain links TRBV6-6 with TRBJ2-5, with 10 bases matching TRBD2. Losses at the gene ends were 4 bases for V and 5 bases for J; bases not matched to a gene: 7. This CDR3 has 15 amino acids. Germline CDR1 is MNHNY and CDR2 is SVGAGI (reference sequence).

The rearrangement uses TRBV7-3 and TRBJ1-1; TRBD1 might be the D (6 bases). The CDR3 runs 17 residues. Germline V gives CDR1 SGHTA, CDR2 FQGTGA. V lost 2 bases and J 5 bases, leaving 21 bases between the germline ends. The CDR3 loop reads CASSLPTGSKIETEAFF. The DNA of the CDR3 is TGTGCCAGCAGCTTACCCACAGGGAGCAAAATCGAAACTGAAGCTTTCTTT.

The V and J genes are TRBV11-2 and TRBJ1-4; 7 positions match TRBD1. Germline assignment: CDR1 SGHAT and CDR2 FQNNGV. V gave up 2 bases and J gave up 8 bases; unmatched junction bases: 8. The CDR3 has 15 residues. This chain's CDR3 is CASSLWDSREEKLFF. The CDR3 region has the DNA TGTGCCAGCAGCTTATGGGACAGCCGGGAAGAAAAACTGTTTTTT.

This clone has only one observation. The chain links TRBV6-1 to TRBJ2-3; 9 bases line up with TRBD2. The germline gives CDR1 MNHNS, CDR2 SASEGT. V trimming: 3 bases; J trimming: 1 base; junction bases outside the gene matches: 5. This CDR3 region has 16 residues. The DNA of the CDR3 is TGTGCCAGCAGTGATGGGTTAGCGGGGGGCACAGATACGCAGTATTTT. It yields the protein CASSDGLAGGTDTQYF.

CDR3 in amino acids: CASSLVPGRGSYEQYF. The CDR3 DNA reads TGTGCCAGCAGCTTAGTTCCAGGGCGGGGCTCCTACGAGCAGTACTTC. The chain has TRBV11-2 and TRBJ2-7; D possibly corresponds to TRBD2 (6 bases). The CDR3 loop spans 16 amino acids. Germline V gene sequence: CDR1 SGHAT, CDR2 FQNNGV. V dropped 1 base and J dropped 0 bases, with 13 bases sitting between them.

This chain joins TRBV6-6 and TRBJ1-6; TRBD1 matches at 7 bases. This CDR3 is 13 amino acids long. Germline CDR1 MNHNY, CDR2 SVGAGI (reference sequence). Germline trimming cut 6 bases from V and 7 bases from J; bases unmatched to any gene: 3. CDR3 loop: CASSGTENSPLHF. The CDR3 region has the DNA TGTGCCAGCAGCGGGACAGAGAATTCACCCCTCCACTTT.

A word on this clone: The junction does not match germline at one end; this may be a read error. The rearrangement joins TRBV5-8 to TRBJ1-1, with TRBD1 identical over 11 bases. Germline lookup yields CDR1 SGHTS and CDR2 YDEGEE. This CDR3 spans 14 amino acids. The CDR3 DNA reads as TGTGCCAGCAGTTTGGACAGGGGGCGGACTGAAGCTTTCTTT. Its translation: CASSLDRGRTEAFF.

This clone was detected a few times. The same CDR3 is also encoded by other DNA sequences in this sample. The CDR3 sequence: CASSLGGEQPQHF. In DNA form, the CDR3 reads TGTGCCAGCAGTTTGGGGGGAGAACAGCCCCAGCATTTT. The chain employs TRBV12-3 or TRBV12-4 and TRBJ1-5; D is perhaps TRBD1 (5 bases). Deletions cut 3 bases from V and 7 bases from J, with 10 bases between. There are 13 residues in the CDR3.

This rearrangement joins TRBV9 to TRBJ1-3; D remains ambiguous. The CDR3 is 14 residues long. Deletions cut 5 bases from V and 0 bases from J, with 9 bases between. Germline-derived CDR1 and CDR2 are SGDLS and YYNGEE. CDR3 coding DNA: TGTGCCAGCAGTCTCCATAGCTCTGGAAACACCATATATTTT. Its protein product is CASSLHSSGNTIYF.

The chain has TRBV7-9 and TRBJ1-3; no clear D gene. V lost 6 bases and J 13 bases, leaving 28 bases between the germline ends. Germline V CDR1 and CDR2: SEHNR, FQNEAQ (reference sequence). CDR3 length: 16 amino acids. The CDR3 loop is CASSFPSRHLTQEIYF. For the CDR3, the DNA is TGTGCCAGCAGTTTCCCGTCGAGACACCTCACACAAGAAATATATTTT.

V gene TRBV5-4 combines with J gene TRBJ2-2; the D gene is possibly TRBD1 (5 bases). CDR3 length: 15 residues. Germline CDR1 is SGHNT and CDR2 is YYREEE (reference sequence). Trimming shortened V by 5 bases and J by 8 bases, and 19 bases separated the two germline ends. As DNA, the CDR3 is TGTGCCAGCAGGGATCTGGACACCGCTGCGGGGGAGCTGTTTTTT. Translation gives CASRDLDTAAGELFF.

Concerning this clone: Other DNA sequences in this specimen translate into the identical CDR3. V usage is TRBV18 and J usage is TRBJ1-1; D is undetermined. Trimming removed 3 bases from V and 1 base from J, with 6 bases in between. The germline CDR1 and CDR2 sequences are KGHSH and LQKENI. The CDR3 runs to 13 residues. The CDR3, as DNA: TGTGCCAGCTCACCGTTAGAGAACACTGAAGCTTTCTTT. The encoded protein is CASSPLENTEAFF. The variable domain in full, completed from reference TRBV18 and TRBJ1-1, reads NAGVMQNPRHLVRRRGQEARLRCSPMKGHSHVYWYRQLPEEGLKFMVYLQKENIIDESGMPKERFSAEFPKEGPSILRIQQVVRGDSAAYFCASSPLENTEAFFGQGTRLTVV.

The rearrangement uses TRBV5-1 and TRBJ1-4, with 10 bases identical to TRBD1. CDR1 is SGHRS and CDR2 is YFSETQ in the germline V gene. The ends lost 4 bases at V and 4 bases at J; junction bases unmatched: 4. This CDR3 is 15 amino acids long. The CDR3 spells CASSTGTGDNEKLFF. The CDR3 bases are TGCGCCAGCAGCACAGGGACAGGGGATAATGAAAAACTGTTTTTT.

CDR3 nucleotides: TGCAGCGTTGAAGATGGTTGGGGGGGACGCAATCAGCCCCAGCATTTT. Protein: CSVEDGWGGRNQPQHF. J is TRBJ1-5 and V is TRBV29-1; D may be TRBD1 (5 bases). The CDR3 sequence is 16 residues long. Trimming removed 0 bases from V and 2 bases from J, with 14 bases in between. CDR1 SQVTM and CDR2 ANQGSEA come from the germline V gene.

This chain connects TRBV9 to TRBJ2-1; a possible D gene is TRBD1 (6 bases). Trimming left V 2 bases short and J 8 bases short, with 14 bases between. Germline CDR1 SGDLS, CDR2 YYNGEE. CDR3 length: 14 amino acids. CDR3 nucleotide sequence: TGTGCCAGCAGCGTGGATACAGGGTATGATGAGCAGTTCTTC. This codes for CASSVDTGYDEQFF.

V usage is TRBV9 and J usage is TRBJ2-5, with TRBD1 matching 8 bases. Germline V CDR1 and CDR2: SGDLS, YYNGEE. V shed 4 bases and J 5 bases; nucleotides not matched to a gene: 10. CDR3 size: 15 residues. Here the CDR3 DNA reads TGTGCCAGCAGCACCGAGGACAGGGTATGGGAGACCCAGTACTTC. It codes for CASSTEDRVWETQYF.

V and J are TRBV5-1 and TRBJ1-4; D remains ambiguous. From germline, CDR1 is SGHRS and CDR2 YFSETQ. This CDR3 has 16 residues. V lost 2 bases and J lost 2, with 13 bases in between. CDR3 nucleotides: TGCGCCAGCAGCTTCGGTGGATCAGCGACTAATGAAAAACTGTTTTTT. It is translated as CASSFGGSATNEKLFF.

V usage is TRBV2 and J usage is TRBJ1-5, with 7 bases matching TRBD1. J was trimmed by 9 bases and V by 3 bases; bases with no gene match: 8. CDR3 length equals 14 residues. Germline CDR1 reads SNHLY; CDR2 reads FYNNEI. This chain's CDR3 is CASSDQGGIMPQHF. The CDR3 bases are TGTGCCAGCAGTGATCAGGGGGGAATTATGCCCCAGCATTTT.